Listed below are T cell receptor beta chains from one sample, sequenced in a study of circulating and synovial CD4+ cells in juvenile arthritis. The repertoire was sequenced with immunoSEQ multiplex PCR; TCRdb's copy has only in-frame clones and lacks some. Counted here are about 34,000 clones, about 95% occurring once; the ten biggest clones make up less than 0.2%. The sample was CD4+ T cells from blood. These receptors all stem from a human donor with juvenile idiopathic arthritis. The CDR3 runs from the conserved cysteine through the conserved F or W. The D gene is left open where the match is weak. Only some rows state a clone size, as once, few, many or a class for expanded clones.

D	size	V	J	DNA	CDR3
NA	NA	TRBV6-6	TRBJ1-1	TGTGCCAGCAGTTGGCGGGAAGGGAACACTGAAGCTTTCTTT	CASSWREGNTEAFF
NA	once	TRBV7-2	TRBJ2-5	TGTGCCAGCAGCTTGGGACTCAAAGAGACCCAGTACTTC	CASSLGLKETQYF
TRBD2	NA	TRBV4-2	TRBJ2-1	TGTGCCAGCAGCAGAAGCGGGGGGGCGGATAATGAGCAGTTCTTC	CASSRSGGADNEQFF
NA	NA	TRBV4-3	TRBJ1-2	TGCGCCAGCAGCCAAGATGCCGATTCGGGCTATGGCTACACCTTC	CASSQDADSGYGYTF
NA	NA	TRBV5-1	TRBJ1-2	TGCGCCAGCTCTTTAGATGGAGCTAACTATGGCTACACCTTC	CASSLDGANYGYTF
NA	NA	TRBV19	TRBJ2-2	TGTGCCAGCGTCCCCCCAGGCTACACCGGGGAGCTGTTTTTT	CASVPPGYTGELFF
TRBD2	NA	TRBV27	TRBJ2-5	TGTGCCAGCTATATCTGGGGGGGTTTTCAAGAGACCCAGTACTTC	CASYIWGGFQETQYF
TRBD1	NA	TRBV28	TRBJ1-2	TGTGCCAGCAGTTTGACCCGGACAGGGGGCTATGGCTACACCTTC	CASSLTRTGGYGYTF
NA	NA	TRBV27	TRBJ1-5	TGTGCCAGCTGCGGGGGGCGCGGCAATCAGCCCCAGCATTTT	CASCGGRGNQPQHF
NA	NA	TRBV11-2	TRBJ1-4	TGTGCCAGCACTGGGGAGGGGATGGGTAATGAAAAACTGTTTTTT	CASTGEGMGNEKLFF
NA	NA	TRBV5-6	TRBJ1-3	TGTGCCAGCAGACCAGGTAGCTCTGGAAACACCATATATTTT	CASRPGSSGNTIYF
NA	NA	TRBV23-1	TRBJ1-2	TGCGCCCCACACGGCGGGCAGTGGAATTATGGCTACACCTTC	CAPHGGQWNYGYTF
NA	NA	TRBV2	TRBJ1-2	TGTGCCAGCAGTGCCCGCCAGATCTATGGCTACACCTTC	CASSARQIYGYTF
NA	NA	TRBV10-3	TRBJ1-2	TGTGCCTCCGCCGGCGGTGATGGCTACACCTTC	CASAGGDGYTF
NA	NA	TRBV5-1	TRBJ1-2	TGCGCCAGCAGCAGCCGGGAAAGGGGGAACTATGGCTACACCTTC	CASSSRERGNYGYTF
NA	NA	TRBV19	TRBJ1-2	TGTGCCAGTAGTCCGACCCTGACAGCTTCTGGCTACACCTTC	CASSPTLTASGYTF
TRBD2	NA	TRBV28	TRBJ2-7	TGTGCCAGCAGTTTCAAAACCGGACTAGCGGGCCGGGCTACCTACGAGCAGTACTTC	CASSFKTGLAGRATYEQYF
TRBD1	NA	TRBV11-2	TRBJ1-2	TGTGCCAGCAGCCCAGGGGGCACGACACCTGGCTACACCTTC	CASSPGGTTPGYTF
NA	NA	TRBV7-9	TRBJ2-1	TGTGCCAGCAGCTTAGTGGCTTTGGTGCAGTTCTTC	CASSLVALVQFF
NA	NA	TRBV12-5	TRBJ2-6	TGTGCTAGTGGTTTGGAGAGTTCTGGGGCCAACGTCCTGACTTTC	CASGLESSGANVLTF
TRBD2	once	TRBV4-1	TRBJ2-7	TGCGCCAGCAGCCAAGGACTAGCGTTAACCTACGAGCAGTACTTC	CASSQGLALTYEQYF
TRBD2	NA	TRBV11-1	TRBJ2-1	TGTGCCAGCAGCTTAGCGGCTAGCGGGATCTACAATGAGCAGTTCTTC	CASSLAASGIYNEQFF
NA	NA	TRBV28	TRBJ1-4	TGTGCCAGCACCGAGGCCCTCGCTGGTGAAAAACTGTTTTTT	CASTEALAGEKLFF
NA	NA	TRBV4-2	TRBJ1-4	TGTGCCAGCAGCCAAGGGGGGAGGGGAGGTGAAAAACTGTTTTTT	CASSQGGRGGEKLFF
NA	NA	TRBV11-1	TRBJ1-5	TGTGCCAGCAGCTTATGGGAGAATCAGCCCCAGCATTTT	CASSLWENQPQHF
NA	once	TRBV18	TRBJ1-1	TGTGCCAGCTCACCACTAAACACTGAAGCTTTCTTT	CASSPLNTEAFF
NA	once	TRBV5-1	TRBJ2-5	TGCACCAGCAGCTTGGGAGACAGACAAGAGACCCAGTACTTC	CTSSLGDRQETQYF
TRBD2	NA	TRBV7-3	TRBJ2-2	TGTGCCAGCAGCTTACTCACTAGCGGTGCCGGGGAGCTGTTTTTT	CASSLLTSGAGELFF
NA	few	TRBV19	TRBJ1-1	TGTGCCAGTAGTATTGGGAGACAGGTTTGGTCCTTGAACACTGAAGCTTTCTTT	CASSIGRQVWSLNTEAFF
NA	once	TRBV2	TRBJ1-5	TGTGCCAGCAGAGAGCCCTCAGGGAAGGGCAATCAGCCCCAGCATTTT	CASREPSGKGNQPQHF
TRBD1	NA	TRBV5-4	TRBJ1-2	TGTGCCAGCAGCCATGACAGGGGACCCACCCCCTACTATGGCTACACCTTC	CASSHDRGPTPYYGYTF
TRBD2	NA	TRBV9	TRBJ2-3	TGTGCCAGCAGCGGTAGCGGGAACCACCGTAGCACAGATACGCAGTATTTT	CASSGSGNHRSTDTQYF
NA	NA	TRBV7-9	TRBJ2-3	TGTGCCAGCAGCTTAGCTACAGATTCACATACGCAGTATTTT	CASSLATDSHTQYF
NA	once	TRBV30	TRBJ1-5	TGTGCCTGGAGTGTATCGGAGAGGAATCAGCCCCAGCATTTT	CAWSVSERNQPQHF
TRBD2	NA	TRBV6-5	TRBJ2-7	TGTGCCAGCACTAAGCGGGGGGGATACGAGCAGTACTTC	CASTKRGGYEQYF
NA	NA	TRBV6-5	TRBJ2-7	TGTGCCAGCCAGAACCCGGGGGGCACCTTCTACGAGCAGTACTTC	CASQNPGGTFYEQYF
NA	NA	TRBV6-5	TRBJ1-6	TGTGCCAGCAGTAGATCAAGGACAGCTAATTCCCCCCTCCACTTT	CASSRSRTANSPLHF
NA	NA	TRBV2	TRBJ1-2	TGTGCCAGCAGTATACAGGGCGGGTCCAGTAATGGCTACACCTTC	CASSIQGGSSNGYTF
TRBD1	NA	TRBV28	TRBJ1-4	TGTGCCAGCAGTTTAGTCGGGCAGGGGGAGGAAAAACTGTTTTTT	CASSLVGQGEEKLFF
NA	NA	TRBV2	TRBJ1-5	TGTGCCAGCAGGGGCGATAGCAATCAGCCCCAGCATTTT	CASRGDSNQPQHF
NA	NA	TRBV2	TRBJ1-4	TGTGCCAGCTCAAGGGGTGAAAAACTGTTTTTT	CASSRGEKLFF
NA	NA	TRBV15	TRBJ1-1	TGTGCCACCAGCAGCCCCCATGCCACCTCAGGCACTGAAGCTTTCTTT	CATSSPHATSGTEAFF
NA	NA	TRBV7-3	TRBJ1-2	TGTGCCAGCAGTTTGCCCGACGGGAATGGCTACACCTTC	CASSLPDGNGYTF
TRBD1	NA	TRBV7-9	TRBJ2-1	TGTGCCAGCAGCTCATTCAGGGGGCCGGGGGCTTCAGAGCAGTTCTTC	CASSSFRGPGASEQFF
NA	NA	TRBV10-3	TRBJ2-1	TGTGCCAGCGTCCCGAGCTCCTACAATGAGCAGTTCTTC	CASVPSSYNEQFF
TRBD2	NA	TRBV9	TRBJ2-1	TGTGCCAGCAGCGTAGCTAGCGGGAGGGACGGCAATGAGCAGTTCTTC	CASSVASGRDGNEQFF
TRBD1	NA	TRBV7-2	TRBJ2-7	TGTGCCAGCAGCTACGCCGGGACAGGGGGCTACGAGCAGTACTTC	CASSYAGTGGYEQYF
TRBD1	NA	TRBV9	TRBJ2-5	TGTGCCAGCAGCGTAGGAGGGGGCATCCAAGAGACCCAGTACTTC	CASSVGGGIQETQYF
NA	NA	TRBV30	TRBJ2-2	TGTGCCTGGAGTGCTTTAGCCGGGGAGCTGTTTTTT	CAWSALAGELFF
NA	NA	TRBV2	TRBJ2-1	TGTGCCAGCAGTACCCGGAGGCTAGTGGGTAATGAGCAGTTCTTC	CASSTRRLVGNEQFF
NA	NA	TRBV29-1	TRBJ2-5	TGCAGCGTTGAAATGGCAGGTTCGAAGACCCAGTACTTC	CSVEMAGSKTQYF
NA	NA	TRBV19	TRBJ2-7	TGTGCCAGTAGTCCAGGGATGACCTACGAGCAGTACTTC	CASSPGMTYEQYF
NA	few	TRBV28	TRBJ1-2	TGTGCCAGCAGTTTCCGAGGCCTTAACTATGGCTACACCTTC	CASSFRGLNYGYTF
NA	NA	TRBV7-6	TRBJ1-1	TGTGCCAGCAGCTTAGAGGTCGGGGGGCACCCCTTTCAGGCGGCGAACACTGAAGCTTTCTTT	CASSLEVGGHPFQAANTEAFF